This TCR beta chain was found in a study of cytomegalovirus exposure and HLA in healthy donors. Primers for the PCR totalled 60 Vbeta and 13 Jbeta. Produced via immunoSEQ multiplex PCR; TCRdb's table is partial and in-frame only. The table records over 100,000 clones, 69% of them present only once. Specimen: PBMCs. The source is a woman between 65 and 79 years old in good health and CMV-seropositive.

CDR3 residues: CASSESDGERGPSYDYEQYF. The CDR3 nucleotides are TGCGCCAGCAGTGAGTCTGATGGGGAGCGGGGGCCCTCCTATGATTACGAGCAGTACTTC. This chain links TRBV10-1 with TRBJ2-7; 8 bases match TRBD2. Trimming cost V 0 bases and J 4 bases; bases outside gene matches: 20. The germline CDR1 and CDR2 sequences are WNHNN and SYGVQD (reference sequence). The CDR3 loop spans 20 amino acids.